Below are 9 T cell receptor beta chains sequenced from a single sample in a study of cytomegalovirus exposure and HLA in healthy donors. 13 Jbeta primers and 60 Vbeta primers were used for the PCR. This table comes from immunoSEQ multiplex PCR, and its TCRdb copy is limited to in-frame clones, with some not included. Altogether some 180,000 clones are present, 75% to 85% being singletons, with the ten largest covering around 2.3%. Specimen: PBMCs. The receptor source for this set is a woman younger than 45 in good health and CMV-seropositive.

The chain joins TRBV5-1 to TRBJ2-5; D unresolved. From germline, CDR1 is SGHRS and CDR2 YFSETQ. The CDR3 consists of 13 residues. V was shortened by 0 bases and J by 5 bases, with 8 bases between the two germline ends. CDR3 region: CASSLVHMETQYF. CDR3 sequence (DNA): TGCGCCAGCAGCTTGGTACACATGGAGACCCAGTACTTC.

CDR3 in amino acids: CATSTLRGTEAFF. CDR3 bases: TGTGCCACCAGCACTCTCCGGGGCACTGAAGCTTTCTTT. This rearrangement joins TRBV15 to TRBJ1-1; no firm D call. The V end lost 4 bases, the J end lost 4 bases, and 10 bases lay between the germline ends. The length of the CDR3 is 13 residues. CDR1 and CDR2 (germline): LNHNV, YYDKDF (reference sequence).

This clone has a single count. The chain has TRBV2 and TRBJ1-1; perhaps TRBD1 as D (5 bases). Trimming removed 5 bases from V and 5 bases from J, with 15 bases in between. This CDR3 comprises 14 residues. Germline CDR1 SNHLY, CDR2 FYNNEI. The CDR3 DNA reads TGTGCCAGCAGTTCCGGCAGGGAAGTAACTGAAGCTTTCTTT. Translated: CASSSGREVTEAFF.

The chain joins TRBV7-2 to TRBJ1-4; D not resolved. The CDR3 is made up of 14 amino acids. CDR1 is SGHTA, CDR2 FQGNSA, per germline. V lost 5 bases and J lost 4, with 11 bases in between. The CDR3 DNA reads TGTGCCAGCAGCCCTGGGCCCGTTAATGAAAAACTGTTTTTT. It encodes CASSPGPVNEKLFF.

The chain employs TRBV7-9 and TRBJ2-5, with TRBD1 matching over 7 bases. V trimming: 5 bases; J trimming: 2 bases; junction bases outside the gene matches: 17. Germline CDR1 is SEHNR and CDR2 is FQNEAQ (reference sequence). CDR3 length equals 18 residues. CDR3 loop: CASSPTPGRGRGQETQYF. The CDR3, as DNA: TGTGCCAGCAGCCCAACCCCGGGACGAGGCAGGGGGCAAGAGACCCAGTACTTC.

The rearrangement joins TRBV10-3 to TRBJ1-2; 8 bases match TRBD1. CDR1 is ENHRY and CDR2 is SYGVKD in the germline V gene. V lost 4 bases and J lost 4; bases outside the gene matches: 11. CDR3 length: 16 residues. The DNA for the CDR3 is TGTGCCATCAGTGCGGTTCAGGGGGCGGGTCGCTATGGCTACACCTTC. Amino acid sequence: CAISAVQGAGRYGYTF.

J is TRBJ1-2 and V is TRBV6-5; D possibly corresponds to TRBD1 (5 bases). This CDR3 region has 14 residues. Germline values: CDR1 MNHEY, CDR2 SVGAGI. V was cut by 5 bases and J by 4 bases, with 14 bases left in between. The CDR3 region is CASSNTGVGYGYTF. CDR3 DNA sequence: TGTGCCAGCAGTAACACAGGAGTAGGCTATGGCTACACCTTC.

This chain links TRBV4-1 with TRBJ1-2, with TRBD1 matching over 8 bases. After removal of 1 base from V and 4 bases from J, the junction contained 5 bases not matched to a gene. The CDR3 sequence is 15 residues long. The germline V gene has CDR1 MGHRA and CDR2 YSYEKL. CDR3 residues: CASSQGQGRLYGYTF. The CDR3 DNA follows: TGCGCCAGCAGCCAAGGACAGGGGCGCCTCTATGGCTACACCTTC.

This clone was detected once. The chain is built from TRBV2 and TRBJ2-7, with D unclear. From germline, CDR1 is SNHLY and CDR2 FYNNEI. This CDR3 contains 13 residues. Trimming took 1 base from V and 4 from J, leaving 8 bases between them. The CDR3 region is CASSEVFSYEQYF. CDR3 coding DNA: TGTGCCAGCAGTGAAGTGTTCAGTTACGAGCAGTACTTC.